These 32 T cell receptor beta chains originate from one sample sequenced in a study of OX40 agonist ivuxolimab in advanced cancers. Clones were sequenced by immunoSEQ multiplex PCR, and TCRdb holds only the in-frame ones, with some missing. The sample holds 65,000 to 75,000 clones; 89% are singletons and the top ten take about 4%. Material: CD4+ or CD8+ T cells sorted from blood, obtained in a trial of the OX40 agonist ivuxolimab. The source of these receptors is an adult with an advanced solid tumor such as melanoma, head and neck, liver or kidney cancer.

V gene TRBV19 combines with J gene TRBJ1-5; a possible D gene is TRBD1 (5 bases). CDR3 length equals 14 residues. Per germline, CDR1 LNHDA and CDR2 SQIVND (reference sequence). V was shortened by 5 bases and J by 0 bases, with 8 bases between the two germline ends. The CDR3 loop is CASSWDGSNQPQHF. Written as DNA, the CDR3 is TGTGCCAGTAGTTGGGACGGTAGCAATCAGCCCCAGCATTTT.

The genes are TRBV14 and TRBJ2-7; D unclear. Trimming cost V 5 bases and J 3 bases, with 11 bases left between them. CDR1 is SGHDN and CDR2 is FVKESK in the germline V gene. The CDR3 sequence is 13 residues long. Written as DNA, the CDR3 is TGTGCCAGCAGCAAAAAACCGGGCTACGAGCAGTACTTC. Its protein is CASSKKPGYEQYF.

CDR3 amino acids: CASSTRAGGTYNEQFF. CDR3 nucleotide sequence: TGTGCCAGCAGCACCCGAGCGGGAGGTACCTACAATGAGCAGTTCTTC. The V call is TRBV7-2, the J call TRBJ2-1, with TRBD2 matching 9 bases. Germline V lookup: CDR1 SGHTA, CDR2 FQGNSA. The V gene end was trimmed by 5 bases and the J gene end by 2 bases; junction bases not matched to a gene: 7. The CDR3 spans 16 residues.

This chain uses TRBV5-1 with TRBJ2-1; 11 positions match TRBD2. V shed 4 bases and J 2 bases; nucleotides not matched to a gene: 2. The germline gives CDR1 SGHRS, CDR2 YFSETQ. This CDR3 is built from 15 residues. DNA for the CDR3: TGCGCCAGCAGCCTAGCGGGAGGAACCTACAATGAGCAGTTCTTC. Amino acids: CASSLAGGTYNEQFF. Combining the CDR3 with reference TRBV5-1 and TRBJ2-1 gives the whole variable domain KAGVTQTPRYLIKTRGQQVTLSCSPISGHRSVSWYQQTPGQGLQFLFEYFSETQRNKGNFPGRFSGRQFSNSRSEMNVSTLELGDSALYLCASSLAGGTYNEQFFGPGTRLTVL.

The genes are TRBV28 and TRBJ2-2; the D is unclear. V gave up 2 bases and J gave up 1 base, with 14 bases separating them. Germline lookup yields CDR1 MDHEN and CDR2 SYDVKM. CDR3 length equals 17 residues. The CDR3 coding sequence is TGTGCCAGCAGTTTAAGGAAGTCCAGACTGAACACCGGGGAGCTGTTTTTT. Translated: CASSLRKSRLNTGELFF. Combining the CDR3 with reference TRBV28 and TRBJ2-2 gives the whole variable domain DVKVTQSSRYLVKRTGEKVFLECVQDMDHENMFWYRQDPGLGLRLIYFSYDVKMKEKGDIPEGYSVSREKKERFSLILESASTNQTSMYLCASSLRKSRLNTGELFFGEGSRLTVL.

V is TRBV28 and J is TRBJ2-6; D gene unclear. The CDR3 consists of 16 residues. Between the trimmed V and J ends, which lost 6 bases and 4 bases, there was a span of 16 bases. From germline, CDR1 is MDHEN and CDR2 SYDVKM. The CDR3 sequence: CASSIPGRAGANVLTF. The CDR3 region has the DNA TGTGCCAGCAGCATTCCCGGTCGGGCAGGGGCCAACGTCCTGACTTTC.

The chain carries TRBV21-1 and TRBJ2-3. TRBV21-1 has pseudogene status. This CDR3 has 13 residues. This CDR3 is CASTGTTTDTQYF. The CDR3 bases are TGTGCCAGCACCGGGACCACCACAGATACGCAGTATTTT.

The chain couples TRBV4-2 to TRBJ1-4, with D possibly being TRBD1 (6 bases). The CDR3 spans 15 residues. The V gene's germline CDR1 is LGHNA and CDR2 YNFKEQ. The V end was cut by 4 bases, the J end by 0 bases, with 9 bases between. The CDR3 sequence is CASSPGAATNEKLFF. The CDR3 DNA is TGTGCCAGCAGCCCGGGGGCGGCAACTAATGAAAAACTGTTTTTT.

This sequence joins TRBV9 and TRBJ1-4; D possibly corresponds to TRBD1 (6 bases). Looked up from germline, CDR1 is SGDLS and CDR2 is YYNGEE. The CDR3 loop spans 16 amino acids. V lost 2 bases to trimming and J lost 4 bases, with 15 bases between them. For the CDR3, the DNA is TGTGCCAGCAGCGTCCGTGGACAGCCCAGTAATGAAAAACTGTTTTTT. Amino acids: CASSVRGQPSNEKLFF.

V and J are TRBV5-1 and TRBJ2-7, with 9 positions matching TRBD1. The germline V gene has CDR1 SGHRS and CDR2 YFSETQ. J lost 4 bases, V lost 0 bases, and 2 bases had no gene match. CDR3 length: 14 amino acids. In nucleotides, the CDR3 is TGCGCCAGCAGCTTGGGGGACAGGGATTACGAGCAGTACTTC. It encodes CASSLGDRDYEQYF.

This clone was counted a few times. The rearrangement links TRBV11-2 to TRBJ1-4, with 9 bases aligning to TRBD1. V was pared by 3 bases and J by 5 bases, with 1 base of the junction left unmatched. This CDR3 contains 14 residues. Germline CDR1 SGHAT, CDR2 FQNNGV. The CDR3 nucleotides read TGTGCCAGCAGCTTTGACAGGGGGAATGAAAAACTGTTTTTT. Protein: CASSFDRGNEKLFF.

The gene calls are TRBV10-2 and TRBJ2-5, with 7 positions matching TRBD2. The germline CDR1 and CDR2 sequences are WSHSY and SAAADI. The CDR3 is 14 residues long. The trim removed 3 bases at V and 4 bases at J, leaving 5 bases unmatched. The CDR3 sequence: CASSDWREPETQYF. The CDR3 DNA reads as TGCGCCAGCAGTGATTGGCGGGAGCCAGAGACCCAGTACTTC.

The V call is TRBV7-6, the J call TRBJ1-3; D is ambiguous. Trimming shortened V by 1 base and J by 0 bases, and 10 bases separated the two germline ends. CDR1 is SGHVS and CDR2 is FNYEAQ in the germline V gene. CDR3 length equals 16 residues. The CDR3 spells CASSLEGRSSGNTIYF. The DNA for the CDR3 is TGTGCCAGCAGCTTAGAGGGCCGGAGCTCTGGAAACACCATATATTTT.

This chain connects TRBV28 to TRBJ2-3; 7 bases align to TRBD2. V was clipped by 5 bases and J by 6 bases; unmatched bases: 8. This CDR3 has 14 residues. Germline V lookup: CDR1 MDHEN, CDR2 SYDVKM. The CDR3 loop reads CASSRDVGGDTQYF. CDR3 in DNA: TGTGCCAGCAGTCGGGATGTCGGGGGGGATACGCAGTATTTT.

The chain links TRBV5-1 to TRBJ1-2; D might be TRBD1 (6 bases). The CDR3 spans 14 residues. V was shortened by 0 bases and J by 3 bases, with 9 bases between the two germline ends. Germline loops: CDR1 SGHRS, CDR2 YFSETQ. CDR3 DNA: TGCGCCAGCAGCTTGGCCACAGGGTACTATGGCTACACCTTC. Protein product: CASSLATGYYGYTF.

The chain joins TRBV7-8 to TRBJ1-2; TRBD1 is a possible D gene (6 bases). The V gene's germline CDR1 is SGHVS and CDR2 FQNEAQ. The V and J ends lost 4 bases and 4 bases respectively, with 16 bases between them. The CDR3 is made up of 15 amino acids. The CDR3 DNA reads TGTGCCAGCAGCTCAACCTTACAGGGAGCCTATGGCTACACCTTC. Amino acids: CASSSTLQGAYGYTF. The full variable domain, in which reference TRBV7-8 and TRBJ1-2 provide the parts outside the CDR3, is GAGVSQSPRYKVAKRGQDVALRCDPISGHVSLFWYQQALGQGPEFLTYFQNEAQLDKSGLPSDRFFAERPEGSVSTLKIQRTQQEDSAVYLCASSSTLQGAYGYTFGSGTRLTVV.

This chain links TRBV6-5 with TRBJ1-1; 9 positions agree with TRBD1. The CDR3 is made up of 13 amino acids. After removal of 5 bases from V and 10 bases from J, the junction contained 8 bases not matched to a gene. The germline V gene has CDR1 MNHEY and CDR2 SVGAGI. CDR3 coding DNA: TGTGCCAGCAGTACCAACAGGGGGCGCACAGCTTTCTTT. Translation: CASSTNRGRTAFF.

The chain recombines TRBV18 with TRBJ1-1; 11 nucleotides match TRBD1. The ends lost 5 bases at V and 6 bases at J; junction bases unmatched: 8. Germline values: CDR1 KGHSH, CDR2 LQKENI. This CDR3 is built from 15 residues. The CDR3 region is CASSATGQGEPEAFF. CDR3 sequence (DNA): TGTGCCAGCTCAGCAACGGGACAGGGGGAACCTGAAGCTTTCTTT.

V and J are TRBV4-2 and TRBJ2-1, with 10 bases that match TRBD2. The germline V gene encodes CDR1 LGHNA and CDR2 YNFKEQ. V lost 5 bases to trimming and J lost 7 bases; unmatched junction nucleotides: 8. This CDR3 has 15 residues. The CDR3 nucleotides read TGTGCCAGCAGCTCTAGCGGGAGCTTTTTAAATGAGCAGTTCTTC. Translation gives CASSSSGSFLNEQFF.

The chain recombines TRBV4-2 with TRBJ2-2, with D possibly matching TRBD1 (6 bases). This CDR3 has 18 residues. Trimming removed 4 bases from V and 5 bases from J, with 23 bases in between. Looked up from germline, CDR1 is LGHNA and CDR2 is YNFKEQ. As DNA, the CDR3 is TGTGCCAGCAGCCCCAGCCGCGGTCCTAGCAGGGGAACCGGGGAGCTGTTTTTT. The encoded protein is CASSPSRGPSRGTGELFF.

This rearrangement joins TRBV6-1 to TRBJ1-4; D uncertain. Trimming cost V 6 bases and J 5 bases, with 16 bases left between them. The CDR3 spans 15 residues. In germline, CDR1 is MNHNS, CDR2 SASEGT. Here the CDR3 reads CASSLWTAENEKLFF. CDR3 sequence (DNA): TGTGCCAGCAGCCTTTGGACGGCGGAGAATGAAAAACTGTTTTTT.

V and J are TRBV4-1 and TRBJ2-7; TRBD1 agrees at 7 bases. Germline values: CDR1 MGHRA, CDR2 YSYEKL. The V and J ends lost 4 bases and 2 bases, in that order; junction bases with no gene match: 8. The CDR3 has 15 amino acids. CDR3 in amino acids: CASSRDDRATYEQYF. The CDR3 DNA is TGCGCCAGCAGCCGGGACGACAGGGCCACCTACGAGCAGTACTTC.

The chain employs TRBV14 and TRBJ2-1, with D maybe TRBD2 (6 bases). V lost 4 bases and J lost 5, with 15 bases in between. This CDR3 is 15 amino acids long. Germline CDR1 SGHDN, CDR2 FVKESK. This chain's CDR3 is CASSPRDWTNNEQFF. The CDR3 coding sequence is TGTGCCAGCAGCCCCCGGGACTGGACTAACAATGAGCAGTTCTTC. The full variable domain, completed using reference TRBV14 and TRBJ2-1, is EAGVTQFPSHSVIEKGQTVTLRCDPISGHDNLYWYRRVMGKEIKFLLHFVKESKQDESGMPNNRFLAERTGGTYSTLKVQPAELEDSGVYFCASSPRDWTNNEQFFGPGTRLTVL.

V usage is TRBV18 and J usage is TRBJ1-2, with D tentatively TRBD1 (6 bases). This CDR3 region has 16 residues. The V gene's germline CDR1 is KGHSH and CDR2 LQKENI. V shed 4 bases and J shed 2 bases, with 17 bases lying between them. The CDR3, as DNA: TGTGCCAGCTCACGAGGGGGGGCGGATTACAACTATGGCTACACCTTC. As protein: CASSRGGADYNYGYTF.

CDR3 bases: TGTGCCAGTAGTACCCCGGTTGCGGGTTTAGACACCATATATTTT. It translates to CASSTPVAGLDTIYF. V and J are TRBV19 and TRBJ1-3; unclear D gene. Trimming took off 4 bases at V and 8 bases at J, with 18 bases between the two ends. The CDR3 length is 15 residues. The germline V gene has CDR1 LNHDA and CDR2 SQIVND (reference sequence). The full variable domain, rest sourced from reference TRBV19 and TRBJ1-3, is DGGITQSPKYLFRKEGQNVTLSCEQNLNHDAMYWYRQDPGQGLRLIYYSQIVNDFQKGDIAEGYSVSREKKESFPLTVTSAQKNPTAFYLCASSTPVAGLDTIYFGEGSWLTVV.

This chain links TRBV27 with TRBJ2-3, with 8 bases fitting TRBD2. The junction had 10 bases not matched to a gene; V was cut back by 7 bases and J by 1 base. Germline V CDR1 and CDR2: MNHEY, SMNVEV (reference sequence). The CDR3 contains 16 residues. The CDR3 DNA follows: TGTGCCAGCACCCCCTTATACGGGGGGGGCACAGATACGCAGTATTTT. It yields the protein CASTPLYGGGTDTQYF.

The CDR3: CASSLVSASSYNEQFF. The CDR3 nucleotides are TGTGCCAGCAGCTTAGTATCAGCTAGCTCCTACAATGAGCAGTTCTTC. V gene TRBV7-9 combines with J gene TRBJ2-1, with no clear D. The V gene lost 1 base and the J gene lost 0 bases, with 10 bases spanning the gap. Germline loops: CDR1 SEHNR, CDR2 FQNEAQ (reference sequence). The length of the CDR3 is 16 residues.

The V call is TRBV6-5, the J call TRBJ1-3; D gene unclear. CDR1 MNHEY and CDR2 SVGAGI come from the germline V gene. This CDR3 has 16 residues. The germline V and J ends were trimmed by 0 bases and 4 bases, with 13 bases remaining between them. The CDR3 reads CASSYSTDSKGNTIYF. The DNA of the CDR3 is TGTGCCAGCAGTTACTCCACAGATTCCAAGGGAAACACCATATATTTT.

The chain carries TRBV18 and TRBJ1-3; no clear D. Germline V gene sequence: CDR1 KGHSH, CDR2 LQKENI. This CDR3 spans 13 amino acids. The V and J ends lost 2 bases and 7 bases respectively, with 9 bases between them. CDR3 sequence (DNA): TGTGCCAGCTCACCAGCACCTGAGAACACCATATATTTT. Translating gives CASSPAPENTIYF. Full variable domain (outside the CDR3, taken from reference TRBV18 and TRBJ1-3): NAGVMQNPRHLVRRRGQEARLRCSPMKGHSHVYWYRQLPEEGLKFMVYLQKENIIDESGMPKERFSAEFPKEGPSILRIQQVVRGDSAAYFCASSPAPENTIYFGEGSWLTVV.

The CDR3 region is CASSFNSHQETQYF. CDR3 coding DNA: TGTGCCAGCAGTTTTAACAGCCACCAAGAGACCCAGTACTTC. The genes are TRBV27 and TRBJ2-5; no firm D call. Trimming pared 3 bases from V and 0 bases from J, leaving 8 bases between. This CDR3 spans 14 amino acids. The germline V gene has CDR1 MNHEY and CDR2 SMNVEV (reference sequence).

This clone was counted a single time. The chain recombines TRBV2 with TRBJ1-5; no reliable D call. Trimming stripped 7 bases from V and 5 bases from J, with 12 bases between. The CDR3 consists of 13 residues. The germline gives CDR1 SNHLY, CDR2 FYNNEI. CDR3 DNA: TGTGCCAGCAATGCTTGGGATTATCAGCCCCAGCATTTT. It encodes CASNAWDYQPQHF.

The V gene is TRBV7-2, the J gene TRBJ2-2; D ambiguous. Trimming cost V 5 bases and J 3 bases, with 13 bases left between them. The germline V gene has CDR1 SGHTA and CDR2 FQGNSA. The CDR3 runs 15 residues. This chain's CDR3 is CASSQHSGDTGELFF. CDR3 nucleotides: TGTGCCAGCAGCCAGCATAGTGGGGACACCGGGGAGCTGTTTTTT.